The T cell receptor beta chain described here comes from a study of T cell repertoires in aging, cancer and after chemotherapy. Overall study results and limits: Median generation probability rose over the chemotherapy interval in each cancer cohort, suggesting rebound thymic output.

This clonotype was detected a few times. Its antigen is unknown. Multiplex touch-down PCR with TRB-A/B primers amplified rearranged V-D-J TRB sequences. TCRdb re-analysed the multiplex PCR reads in MiXCR, keeping a single row per CDR3 protein. Of 4,000 to 5,000 distinct CDR3 sequences in the sample, about 24% are singletons; the top ten hold 47%. Amplification of TCR beta used genomic DNA extracted from peripheral blood. The CDR3 is made up of 15 amino acids. The chain has TRBV21-1 and TRBJ1-2; the D call in the table, TRBD1, was not verified against the DNA. TRBV21-1 is noted as a pseudogene. The sample taken for sequencing was blood. The source is a human donor with a blood cancer. The CDR3 spells CASSTGTGSNYGYTF. CDR3 sequence (DNA): TGTGCCAGCAGCACAGGAACCGGGTCCAACTATGGCTACACCTTC.